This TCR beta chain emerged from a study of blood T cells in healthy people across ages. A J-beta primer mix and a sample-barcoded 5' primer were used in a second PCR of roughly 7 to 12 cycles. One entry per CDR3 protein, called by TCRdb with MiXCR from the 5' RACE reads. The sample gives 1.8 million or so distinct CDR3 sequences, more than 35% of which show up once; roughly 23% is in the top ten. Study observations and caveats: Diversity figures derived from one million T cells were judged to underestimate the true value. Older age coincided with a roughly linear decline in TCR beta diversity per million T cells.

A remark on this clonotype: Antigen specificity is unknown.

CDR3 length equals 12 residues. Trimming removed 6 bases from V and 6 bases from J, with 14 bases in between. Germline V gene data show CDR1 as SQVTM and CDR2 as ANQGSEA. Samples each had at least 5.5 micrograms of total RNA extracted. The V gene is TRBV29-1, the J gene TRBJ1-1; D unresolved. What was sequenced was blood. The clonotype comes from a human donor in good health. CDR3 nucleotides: TGCAGCGTAGCAGGACTTGTCGCTGAAGCTTTCTTT. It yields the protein CSVAGLVAEAFF.